A selection of T cell receptor beta chains follows, all from one sample in a study of cytomegalovirus exposure and HLA in healthy donors. Some clones are missing from TCRdb's copy, which holds only in-frame ones; the method was immunoSEQ multiplex PCR. This sample yields about 62,000 clones, of which more than 70% are seen a single time; around 1.5% belongs to the top ten. Sequencing was carried out using PBMCs. The receptor set was obtained from a man aged 18 to 29 in good health and CMV-seronegative. CDR3s include the opening cysteine and the closing phenylalanine or tryptophan. The D gene is left open where the match is weak. Not every row has a clone size; where given, it reads once, few, many or a size class.

d_gene: .; abundance: .; v_gene: TRBV6-5; j_gene: TRBJ1-5; CDR3nt: TGTGCCAGCAGTACCGGGGTTCGAAGCAATCAGCCCCAGCATTTT; CDR3aa: CASSTGVRSNQPQHF
d_gene: .; abundance: .; v_gene: TRBV19; j_gene: TRBJ2-5; CDR3nt: TGTGCCAGTAAAGGACAGCAAGAGACCCAGTACTTC; CDR3aa: CASKGQQETQYF
d_gene: TRBD1; abundance: once; v_gene: TRBV2; j_gene: TRBJ1-2; CDR3nt: TGTGCCAATTCGGACAGGGACGACTATGGCTACACCTTC; CDR3aa: CANSDRDDYGYTF
d_gene: .; abundance: .; v_gene: TRBV13; j_gene: TRBJ2-5; CDR3nt: TGTGCCAGCAGCCTGAAAAAAACAGGGATTGAGACCCAGTACTTC; CDR3aa: CASSLKKTGIETQYF
d_gene: TRBD1; abundance: .; v_gene: TRBV27; j_gene: TRBJ2-7; CDR3nt: TGTGCCAGCACCCGGACAGGGGACACCTACGAGCAGTACTTC; CDR3aa: CASTRTGDTYEQYF
d_gene: .; abundance: .; v_gene: TRBV7-2; j_gene: TRBJ1-5; CDR3nt: TGTGCCAGCAGCCCTCTCGTGAACTCCAATCAGCCCCAGCATTTT; CDR3aa: CASSPLVNSNQPQHF
d_gene: .; abundance: .; v_gene: TRBV28; j_gene: TRBJ1-2; CDR3nt: TGTGCCAGCAGTTTAGTCACAGACTATGGCTACACCTTC; CDR3aa: CASSLVTDYGYTF
d_gene: .; abundance: .; v_gene: TRBV7-9; j_gene: TRBJ2-5; CDR3nt: TGTGCCAGCAGCCGGAGGGAGCGGGAAGAGACCCAGTACTTC; CDR3aa: CASSRREREETQYF
d_gene: .; abundance: .; v_gene: TRBV5-1; j_gene: TRBJ1-4; CDR3nt: TGCGCCAGCAGCTTGTCCCTAGCCAATGAAAAACTGTTTTTT; CDR3aa: CASSLSLANEKLFF
d_gene: TRBD1; abundance: .; v_gene: TRBV6-1; j_gene: TRBJ1-5; CDR3nt: TGTGCCAGCAACAGGGGCGGGCAGCCCCAGCATTTT; CDR3aa: CASNRGGQPQHF
d_gene: .; abundance: few; v_gene: TRBV5-1; j_gene: TRBJ1-1; CDR3nt: TGCGCCAGCAGCTTCCTCCCGCCGGGGGGCGGGGCTTTCTTT; CDR3aa: CASSFLPPGGGAFF
d_gene: .; abundance: .; v_gene: TRBV5-1; j_gene: TRBJ2-4; CDR3nt: TGCGCCAGCAGCGGAGGAACAGGGACAGCCAAAAACATTCAGTACTTC; CDR3aa: CASSGGTGTAKNIQYF
d_gene: TRBD1; abundance: .; v_gene: TRBV25-1; j_gene: TRBJ1-1; CDR3nt: TGTGCCAGCAGAGGACAGGGGAACACTGAAGCTTTCTTT; CDR3aa: CASRGQGNTEAFF
d_gene: .; abundance: .; v_gene: TRBV9; j_gene: TRBJ2-5; CDR3nt: TGTGCCAGCAGCGTCGAGGGAGAGACCCAGTACTTC; CDR3aa: CASSVEGETQYF
d_gene: .; abundance: .; v_gene: TRBV25-1; j_gene: TRBJ1-2; CDR3nt: TGTGCCAGCAGTCCTATATTTGGGCTGGATGGCTACACCTTC; CDR3aa: CASSPIFGLDGYTF
d_gene: .; abundance: .; v_gene: TRBV6-1; j_gene: TRBJ2-2; CDR3nt: TGTGCCAGCACGAGGAGCCCCGGGGAGCTGTTTTTT; CDR3aa: CASTRSPGELFF
d_gene: .; abundance: few; v_gene: TRBV7-3; j_gene: TRBJ2-1; CDR3nt: TGTGCCAGCAGCTCGACAGTCTACAATGAGCAGTTCTTC; CDR3aa: CASSSTVYNEQFF
d_gene: .; abundance: .; v_gene: TRBV2; j_gene: TRBJ2-3; CDR3nt: TGTGCCAGCAGTGTTCAAGATACGCAGTATTTT; CDR3aa: CASSVQDTQYF
d_gene: .; abundance: .; v_gene: TRBV28; j_gene: TRBJ1-2; CDR3nt: TGTGCCAGCAGTTTATTTGGGGCAGCAGCTAACTATGGCTACACCTTC; CDR3aa: CASSLFGAAANYGYTF
d_gene: TRBD1; abundance: few; v_gene: TRBV15; j_gene: TRBJ1-2; CDR3nt: TGTGCCACCAGCAGAGATGGGACAGGGGCGGGGGGCTACACCTTC; CDR3aa: CATSRDGTGAGGYTF
d_gene: TRBD1; abundance: .; v_gene: TRBV5-4; j_gene: TRBJ2-3; CDR3nt: TGTGCCAGCAGGCCGGGGACAGGGAGCACAGATACGCAGTATTTT; CDR3aa: CASRPGTGSTDTQYF
d_gene: TRBD2; abundance: .; v_gene: TRBV10-2; j_gene: TRBJ2-3; CDR3nt: TGCGCCAGCAGTGGTAGCGGGGGGCGAACAGATACGCAGTATTTT; CDR3aa: CASSGSGGRTDTQYF
d_gene: .; abundance: .; v_gene: TRBV28; j_gene: TRBJ2-1; CDR3nt: TGTGCCAGCAGTTTGAGTCTAGTGGGGGGGGGCGAGCAGTTCTTC; CDR3aa: CASSLSLVGGGEQFF
d_gene: .; abundance: .; v_gene: TRBV11-1; j_gene: TRBJ2-3; CDR3nt: TGTGCCAGCAGCTTCGACGGGAAAAGCACAGATACGCAGTATTTT; CDR3aa: CASSFDGKSTDTQYF
d_gene: TRBD2; abundance: .; v_gene: TRBV5-1; j_gene: TRBJ2-6; CDR3nt: TGCGCCAGCAGCTTGGGCGGGAGCTCTGGGGCCAACGTCCTGACTTTC; CDR3aa: CASSLGGSSGANVLTF
d_gene: TRBD1; abundance: once; v_gene: TRBV29-1; j_gene: TRBJ1-4; CDR3nt: TGCAGCGTGAACAGGGGAGGCGAAAAACTGTTTTTT; CDR3aa: CSVNRGGEKLFF
d_gene: .; abundance: .; v_gene: TRBV13; j_gene: TRBJ1-4; CDR3nt: TGTGCCAGCAGCTTAAGTTTCGGGTTTCGAGGTGAAAAACTGTTTTTT; CDR3aa: CASSLSFGFRGEKLFF
d_gene: .; abundance: .; v_gene: TRBV28; j_gene: TRBJ2-6; CDR3nt: TGTGCCAGCTGGAGGAGGAGCTCTGGGGCCAACGTCCTGACTTTC; CDR3aa: CASWRRSSGANVLTF
d_gene: .; abundance: once; v_gene: TRBV29-1; j_gene: TRBJ1-1; CDR3nt: TGCAGCGTTGAATCGGGTAACACTGAAGCTTTCTTT; CDR3aa: CSVESGNTEAFF
d_gene: TRBD1; abundance: .; v_gene: TRBV28; j_gene: TRBJ2-3; CDR3nt: TGTGCCAGCAGTCCCGGGACAGGGCCCGCAGATACGCAGTATTTT; CDR3aa: CASSPGTGPADTQYF
d_gene: .; abundance: .; v_gene: TRBV11-3; j_gene: TRBJ1-3; CDR3nt: TGTGCCAGCAGCCGGTCAGGGGAGCGTGGAAACACCATATATTTT; CDR3aa: CASSRSGERGNTIYF
d_gene: .; abundance: .; v_gene: TRBV7-9; j_gene: TRBJ2-1; CDR3nt: TGTGCCAGCAGCCGAATTCAGTCTGAGCAGTTCTTC; CDR3aa: CASSRIQSEQFF
d_gene: TRBD1; abundance: .; v_gene: TRBV10-3; j_gene: TRBJ1-2; CDR3nt: TGTGCCATCAGTGATAAGGGACAGGGGGCTGGTGGCTACACCTTC; CDR3aa: CAISDKGQGAGGYTF
d_gene: .; abundance: .; v_gene: TRBV16; j_gene: TRBJ2-5; CDR3nt: TGTGCCAGCAGCGTCATGAATGGCGGCAGAGAGACCCAGTACTTC; CDR3aa: CASSVMNGGRETQYF
d_gene: .; abundance: once; v_gene: TRBV9; j_gene: TRBJ1-1; CDR3nt: TGTGCCAGCAGCGAACAAACCACTGAAGCTTTCTTT; CDR3aa: CASSEQTTEAFF
d_gene: TRBD1; abundance: .; v_gene: TRBV4-1; j_gene: TRBJ1-4; CDR3nt: TGCGCCAGCAGCCACGACAGGGTGTCGGACGATGAAAAACTGTTTTTT; CDR3aa: CASSHDRVSDDEKLFF
d_gene: .; abundance: .; v_gene: TRBV2; j_gene: TRBJ2-5; CDR3nt: TGTGCCAGCACCCCCCAGGGTACAGACCAAGAGACCCAGTACTTC; CDR3aa: CASTPQGTDQETQYF
d_gene: .; abundance: .; v_gene: TRBV11-2; j_gene: TRBJ2-7; CDR3nt: TGTGCCAGCAGCTTAGGAAGGACTATCTACGAGCAGTACTTC; CDR3aa: CASSLGRTIYEQYF
d_gene: TRBD2; abundance: .; v_gene: TRBV7-9; j_gene: TRBJ2-1; CDR3nt: TGTGCCAGCAGCGCCCGCGGGGGACTAGCGGGGACGGATGAGCAGTTCTTC; CDR3aa: CASSARGGLAGTDEQFF
d_gene: .; abundance: .; v_gene: TRBV2; j_gene: TRBJ1-1; CDR3nt: TGTGCCAGCAGTGTGTTCGGACAGATGAACACTGAAGCTTTCTTT; CDR3aa: CASSVFGQMNTEAFF
d_gene: TRBD1; abundance: .; v_gene: TRBV10-3; j_gene: TRBJ1-4; CDR3nt: TGTGCCATCAGTGAGGACAGGGGGCGACCGGGTGAAAAACTGTTTTTT; CDR3aa: CAISEDRGRPGEKLFF
d_gene: TRBD1; abundance: .; v_gene: TRBV18; j_gene: TRBJ2-7; CDR3nt: TGTGCCAGCTCACCAACGACTCGGGACAGGCACTCCTACGAGCAGTACTTC; CDR3aa: CASSPTTRDRHSYEQYF
d_gene: .; abundance: .; v_gene: TRBV4-1; j_gene: TRBJ2-7; CDR3nt: TGCGCCAGCAGCCAAGAACCCGGGGGAAGCTACGAGCAGTACTTC; CDR3aa: CASSQEPGGSYEQYF
d_gene: TRBD2; abundance: .; v_gene: TRBV11-2; j_gene: TRBJ2-1; CDR3nt: TGTGCCAGCAGCTTAAACGGGGGGGCCTACAATGAGCAGTTCTTC; CDR3aa: CASSLNGGAYNEQFF
d_gene: .; abundance: .; v_gene: TRBV5-1; j_gene: TRBJ1-1; CDR3nt: TGCGCCAGCAGTTTTGCACCCCCAGGTGAAGCTTTCTTT; CDR3aa: CASSFAPPGEAFF
d_gene: TRBD1; abundance: .; v_gene: TRBV10-3; j_gene: TRBJ1-1; CDR3nt: TGTGCCATTCGAGAGCGAACCGTTGCCGGGACAGGTAACACTGAAGCTTTCTTT; CDR3aa: CAIRERTVAGTGNTEAFF
d_gene: .; abundance: .; v_gene: TRBV10-1; j_gene: TRBJ2-5; CDR3nt: TGCGCCAGCAGCGATCCCGGGACGGGGGGCGAGACCCAGTACTTC; CDR3aa: CASSDPGTGGETQYF
d_gene: TRBD1; abundance: .; v_gene: TRBV30; j_gene: TRBJ2-3; CDR3nt: TGTGCCCCCCGGGGGACAGGGGAAAGAAATACGCAGTATTTT; CDR3aa: CAPRGTGERNTQYF
d_gene: .; abundance: .; v_gene: TRBV7-2; j_gene: TRBJ1-2; CDR3nt: TGTGCCAGCAGCCCCGGACAAGGTGGCTATGGCTACACCTTC; CDR3aa: CASSPGQGGYGYTF
d_gene: .; abundance: .; v_gene: TRBV10-1; j_gene: TRBJ1-2; CDR3nt: TGCGCCCCCGCCCGGACAATGGGATGCGGCTACACCTTC; CDR3aa: CAPARTMGCGYTF
d_gene: .; abundance: .; v_gene: TRBV7-2; j_gene: TRBJ1-2; CDR3nt: TGTGCCAGCAGCTTAGTAGTGCAGGCTCATGGCTACACCTTC; CDR3aa: CASSLVVQAHGYTF
d_gene: .; abundance: .; v_gene: TRBV10-3; j_gene: TRBJ2-2; CDR3nt: TGTGCCATCATGAGACAGGCGAACACCGGGGAGCTGTTTTTT; CDR3aa: CAIMRQANTGELFF